This TCR beta chain was sequenced for a study of blood T cell repertoires in COVID-19. The wider study: The samples span acute and convalescent COVID-19 from the United States, Italy and Spain. In each case, the material was cDNA or gDNA derived from T cells, B-cell-depleted T cells, or PBMCs.

As processed by the authors: Reference gene primer amplification gave estimated nucleated cell counts. The data were produced by immunoSEQ multiplex PCR, yet TCRdb's version contains in-frame clones alone and is incomplete. Clone size and the V and J calls come from that table; the DNA yielded D and trimming. The sample includes 100,000 to 150,000 clones, around 87% of them seen just once. The CDR3 is 14 residues long. The ends were cut back, 6 bases at V and 0 bases at J, with 8 bases in the middle. CDR1 MRHNA and CDR2 SNTAGT come from the germline V gene. The rearrangement uses TRBV6-4 and TRBJ2-2; D call uncertain. The clonotype comes from a man between 65 and 80 years old with active COVID-19. Sequenced input: peripheral blood. The CDR3 DNA sequence: TGTGCCAGCAGCCAGATGTCGAACACCGGGGAGCTGTTTTTT. Its translation: CASSQMSNTGELFF.